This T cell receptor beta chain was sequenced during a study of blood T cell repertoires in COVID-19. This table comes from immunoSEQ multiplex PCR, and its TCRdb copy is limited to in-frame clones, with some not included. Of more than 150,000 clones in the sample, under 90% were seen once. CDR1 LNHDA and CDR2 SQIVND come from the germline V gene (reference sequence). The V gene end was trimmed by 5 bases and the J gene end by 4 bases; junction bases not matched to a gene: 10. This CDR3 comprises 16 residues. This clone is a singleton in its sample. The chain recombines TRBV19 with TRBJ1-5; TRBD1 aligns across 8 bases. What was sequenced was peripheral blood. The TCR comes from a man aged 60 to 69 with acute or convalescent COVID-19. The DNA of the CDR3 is TGTGCCAGTAGTGTACAGGGGGGCCTAGTAAATCAGCCCCAGCATTTT. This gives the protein CASSVQGGLVNQPQHF.